The 18 T cell receptor beta chains below were found in one sample sequenced in a study of blood T cell repertoires in COVID-19. Here immunoSEQ multiplex PCR was the method, and the copy in TCRdb shows in-frame clones only, minus some. Of 170,000 or so clones in the sample, 70% to 90% were seen once. Sample: peripheral blood. These receptors were collected from a man between 18 and 29 years old who had recovered from COVID-19.

The V and J genes are TRBV5-4 and TRBJ2-1; TRBD1 is a possible D gene (7 bases). CDR3 length: 14 residues. Germline V gives CDR1 SGHNT, CDR2 YYREEE (reference sequence). The V end was cut by 4 bases, the J end by 7 bases, with 15 bases between. CDR3 region: CASSRRDSSNEQFF. CDR3 nucleotides: TGTGCCAGCAGCCGGAGGGACAGTAGTAATGAGCAGTTCTTC.

The rearrangement uses TRBV5-4 and TRBJ1-4, with 8 bases that match TRBD1. Germline V gene data show CDR1 as SGHNT and CDR2 as YYREEE (reference sequence). This CDR3 contains 13 residues. The ends lost 2 bases at V and 11 bases at J; junction bases unmatched: 5. The DNA of the CDR3 is TGTGCCAGCAGCTTCCAGGGGGCGCAGAAACTGTTTTTT. Protein: CASSFQGAQKLFF. Using reference TRBV5-4 and TRBJ1-4 for the parts outside the CDR3, the full variable domain is ETGVTQSPTHLIKTRGQQVTLRCSSQSGHNTVSWYQQALGQGPQFIFQYYREEENGRGNFPPRFSGLQFPNYSSELNVNALELDDSALYLCASSFQGAQKLFFGSGTQLSVL.

The V call is TRBV19, the J call TRBJ2-2, with 9 positions matching TRBD2. The CDR3 consists of 15 residues. Germline CDR1 is LNHDA and CDR2 is SQIVND (reference sequence). V gave up 7 bases and J gave up 8 bases; unmatched junction bases: 11. The CDR3 sequence: CASNRPSGRRGELFF. In DNA form, the CDR3 reads TGTGCCAGTAATAGGCCCAGCGGGAGGAGGGGGGAGCTGTTTTTT.

The CDR3 is CASRLDMPSEQYF. The CDR3 bases are TGTGCCAGCAGACTCGACATGCCCTCCGAGCAGTACTTC. The rearrangement joins TRBV6-5 to TRBJ2-7, with D hard to call. There are 13 residues in the CDR3. Germline CDR1 is MNHEY and CDR2 is SVGAGI. Trimming cost V 6 bases and J 6 bases, with 15 bases left between them.

J is TRBJ1-2 and V is TRBV6-2 or TRBV6-3, with D maybe TRBD1 (5 bases). This CDR3 is built from 14 residues. Trimming took off 6 bases at V and 7 bases at J, with 18 bases between the two ends. Germline V CDR1 and CDR2: MNHEY, SVGEGT. CDR3 protein: CASSTNQGIRGYTF. Here the CDR3 DNA reads TGTGCCAGCAGCACTAATCAGGGAATACGTGGCTACACCTTC.

The chain joins TRBV9 to TRBJ2-7; 8 nucleotides align to TRBD1. The CDR3 is 13 amino acids. The germline gives CDR1 SGDLS, CDR2 YYNGEE. The junction had 5 bases not matched to a gene; V was cut back by 4 bases and J by 5 bases. CDR3 amino acids: CASSLGQGNEQYF. CDR3 in DNA: TGTGCCAGCAGCCTCGGACAGGGAAACGAGCAGTACTTC.

The chain is built from TRBV6-4 and TRBJ2-2; possibly TRBD2 for D (5 bases). Trimming took off 6 bases at V and 0 bases at J, with 8 bases between the two ends. The CDR3 spans 14 residues. The germline gives CDR1 MRHNA, CDR2 SNTAGT. DNA for the CDR3: TGTGCCAGCAGGAGGGATGCGAACACCGGGGAGCTGTTTTTT. Translated: CASRRDANTGELFF.

The chain carries TRBV24-1 and TRBJ2-5, with 8 bases aligning to TRBD1. CDR3 size: 15 residues. J was trimmed by 4 bases and V by 5 bases; bases with no gene match: 8. From germline, CDR1 is KGHDR and CDR2 SFDVKD. CDR3 DNA: TGTGCCACCAGTGGCCCCGGGACAGGTTTAGAGACCCAGTACTTC. Translated: CATSGPGTGLETQYF.

The V gene is TRBV29-1, the J gene TRBJ1-2; D remains unclear. The V end was cut by 0 bases, the J end by 8 bases, with 31 bases between. CDR1 and CDR2 (germline): SQVTM, ANQGSEA. This CDR3 contains 19 residues. The CDR3 bases are TGCAGCGTTGAAGATGAGTTAAACTCCCCCTGGCAGGCGTCCAGAGGCTACACCTTC. It codes for CSVEDELNSPWQASRGYTF.

This rearrangement joins TRBV27 to TRBJ2-1; D possibly corresponds to TRBD2 (6 bases). The germline CDR1 and CDR2 sequences are MNHEY and SMNVEV (reference sequence). This CDR3 comprises 13 residues. Trimming pared 6 bases from V and 8 bases from J, leaving 14 bases between. CDR3 sequence reads: CASSPWTNYEQFF. The CDR3 coding sequence is TGTGCCAGCAGCCCCTGGACTAACTATGAGCAGTTCTTC.

The chain employs TRBV5-1 and TRBJ2-7; 10 bases agree with TRBD2. Germline V lookup: CDR1 SGHRS, CDR2 YFSETQ. This CDR3 has 16 amino acids. With V trimmed by 4 bases and J by 1 base, 8 bases remained unmatched. The chain's CDR3 is CASSQKGLAVSYEQYF. In DNA form, the CDR3 reads TGCGCCAGCAGCCAAAAAGGACTAGCGGTATCCTACGAGCAGTACTTC.

The chain is built from TRBV9 and TRBJ2-7, with 14 bases aligning to TRBD2. V shed 3 bases and J 6 bases; nucleotides not matched to a gene: 8. The CDR3 consists of 16 residues. Germline CDR1 is SGDLS and CDR2 is YYNGEE. CDR3 residues: CASSAPSGTSGSEQYF. The CDR3 DNA reads TGTGCCAGCAGCGCCCCCTCCGGGACTAGCGGGAGCGAGCAGTACTTC.

The genes are TRBV3-1 (or the pseudogene TRBV3-2) and TRBJ1-1; no definite D call. The V and J ends lost 5 bases and 2 bases respectively, with 9 bases between them. The germline gives CDR1 LGHDT, CDR2 YNNKEL (reference sequence). This CDR3 comprises 13 residues. CDR3 sequence (DNA): TGTGCCAGCAGCTTCCAGTCCAACACTGAAGCTTTCTTT. It encodes CASSFQSNTEAFF.

The chain carries TRBV5-6 and TRBJ2-5, with a tentative D call TRBD2 (6 bases). Germline assignment: CDR1 SGHDT and CDR2 YYEEEE. Between the trimmed V and J ends, which lost 4 bases and 5 bases, there was a span of 15 bases. The CDR3 has 14 residues. CDR3 in amino acids: CASSPGGASETQYF. DNA for the CDR3: TGTGCCAGCAGCCCCGGCGGGGCATCGGAGACCCAGTACTTC.

This chain links TRBV7-9 with TRBJ1-3; 7 bases are shared with TRBD1. CDR3 length: 13 amino acids. The germline V gene has CDR1 SEHNR and CDR2 FQNEAQ (reference sequence). V shed 5 bases, J shed 7 bases, and the junction held 5 bases outside the gene matches. The CDR3 protein is CASSPDRFNTIYF. DNA of the CDR3: TGTGCCAGCAGCCCGGACAGGTTTAACACCATATATTTT.

V usage is TRBV10-3 and J usage is TRBJ1-2; 11 bases are a match to TRBD1. Trimming removed 10 bases from V and 6 bases from J; junction bases left unmatched: 4. CDR1 is ENHRY, CDR2 SYGVKD, per germline. The CDR3 covers 12 residues. The CDR3 loop is CATGQGADGYTF. In DNA, the CDR3 is TGTGCCACCGGACAGGGGGCAGATGGCTACACCTTC.

This chain uses TRBV11-2 with TRBJ1-2; the D gene is possibly TRBD1 (6 bases). Germline CDR1 is SGHAT and CDR2 is FQNNGV. The length of the CDR3 is 14 residues. With 5 bases removed from V and 6 bases from J, the gap between germline ends came to 16 bases. CDR3 DNA: TGTGCCAGCAGCCTTGCCCTGCGGACAGATGGCTACACCTTC. Translated: CASSLALRTDGYTF.

V gene TRBV7-6 combines with J gene TRBJ1-1; 7 bases align to TRBD1. The V gene's germline CDR1 is SGHVS and CDR2 FNYEAQ. The CDR3 runs 15 residues. With 5 bases clipped from V and 6 bases from J, the junction kept 12 bases outside the gene matches. This chain's CDR3 is CASSPQTGRFAEAFF. The CDR3 DNA follows: TGTGCCAGCAGCCCACAGACAGGGAGGTTCGCTGAAGCTTTCTTT.